The 30 T cell receptor beta chains below all came from one sample that was sequenced in a study of identical twins. TCRdb re-called the 5' RACE reads with MiXCR, one entry per CDR3 protein. The repertoire holds about 890,000 distinct CDR3 sequences, with around an eighth as singletons. In addition, the sample was reused for a study of yellow fever vaccine responses in identical twins.

Sequenced material: PBMCs. These receptors came from a woman aged 18-30 years in good health.

This clonotype was recorded a few times. This chain's CDR3 is CSAPLQTGDYNEQFF. CDR3 coding DNA: TGCAGTGCCCCGTTACAGACAGGGGATTACAATGAGCAGTTCTTC. The genes are TRBV20-1 and TRBJ2-1, with 8 bases fitting TRBD1. Trimming cost V 6 bases and J 4 bases; bases outside gene matches: 11. The CDR3 runs 15 residues. Germline assignment: CDR1 DFQATT and CDR2 SNEGSKA (reference sequence).

This sequence joins TRBV6-2 or TRBV6-3 and TRBJ2-7; the D gene is possibly TRBD1 (5 bases). The CDR3 sequence is 14 residues long. CDR1 and CDR2 (germline): MNHEY, SVGEGT. V dropped 6 bases and J dropped 3 bases, with 15 bases sitting between them. Here the CDR3 reads CASSPNAGYYEQYV. CDR3 DNA: TGTGCCAGCAGCCCTAATGCAGGGTACTACGAGCAGTACGTC.

The chain is built from TRBV6-6 and TRBJ2-5, with 7 bases aligning to TRBD1. Looked up from germline, CDR1 is MNHNY and CDR2 is SVGAGI (reference sequence). The length of the CDR3 is 13 residues. V lost 10 bases and J lost 2; bases outside the gene matches: 7. CDR3 sequence: CATLRDRQETQYF. The CDR3 bases are TGTGCCACCCTCCGGGACAGACAAGAGACCCAGTACTTC.

V and J are TRBV12-5 and TRBJ2-7, with 12 nucleotides matching TRBD2. This CDR3 has 18 residues. J was trimmed by 6 bases and V by 3 bases; bases with no gene match: 15. Germline CDR1 reads LGHNT; CDR2 reads FRNRAP. CDR3 amino acids: CASGFSTTRLAGDIEQYF. CDR3 nucleotide sequence: TGTGCTAGTGGTTTCTCAACAACCCGACTAGCGGGAGATATCGAGCAGTACTTC.

This clonotype was seen a handful of times. The chain joins TRBV18 to TRBJ1-6; maybe TRBD1 (5 bases). Between the trimmed V and J ends, which lost 3 bases and 6 bases, there was a span of 12 bases. Per the germline V gene, CDR1 is KGHSH and CDR2 is LQKENI. This CDR3 region has 15 residues. DNA for the CDR3: TGTGCCAGCTCACCCGGGGGTGGCGGTAATTCACCCCTCCACTTT. Translation: CASSPGGGGNSPLHF.

This clonotype was detected ten times or more. V gene TRBV29-1 combines with J gene TRBJ2-1, with TRBD2 matching 12 bases. CDR3 length: 18 residues. Germline assignment: CDR1 SQVTM and CDR2 ANQGSEA. V lost 7 bases, J lost 1 base, and 14 bases stayed unmatched. The CDR3 reads CSATPTSGRRLSYNEQFF. Written as DNA, the CDR3 is TGCAGCGCCACCCCGACTAGCGGGAGACGGTTGTCCTACAATGAGCAGTTCTTC.

This clonotype was detected a few times. The J gene is TRBJ1-6, the V gene TRBV20-1, with a weak D call TRBD1 (5 bases). The germline gives CDR1 DFQATT, CDR2 SNEGSKA (reference sequence). The CDR3 spans 14 residues. Trimming took off 5 bases at V and 7 bases at J, with 15 bases between the two ends. CDR3 sequence: CSAHWGVWNSPLHF. Written as DNA, the CDR3 is TGCAGTGCTCACTGGGGGGTTTGGAATTCACCCCTCCACTTT.

This clonotype was recorded a few times. V gene TRBV12-3 or TRBV12-4 combines with J gene TRBJ2-1, with 9 nucleotides matching TRBD1. The CDR3 has 15 amino acids. Unmatched junction bases numbered 3, after V lost 4 bases and J lost 2 bases. This CDR3 reads CASSWDRAPYNEQFF. CDR3 DNA: TGTGCCAGCAGTTGGGACAGGGCCCCCTACAATGAGCAGTTCTTC.

This clonotype has just a few counts. The CDR3 coding sequence is TGTGCCAGCAGCCGACGACTTCTAGCGGGAGGATTGGGTGAGCAGTTCTTC. Its translation is CASSRRLLAGGLGEQFF. V usage is TRBV14 and J usage is TRBJ2-1; 11 bases agree with TRBD2. This CDR3 is 17 amino acids long. Losses at the gene ends were 4 bases for V and 9 bases for J; bases not matched to a gene: 14. Germline V gives CDR1 SGHDN, CDR2 FVKESK.

In its sample, this clonotype was seen many times. V usage is TRBV20-1 and J usage is TRBJ1-4, with TRBD1 identical over 8 bases. The CDR3 contains 16 residues. V shed 3 bases and J 0 bases; nucleotides not matched to a gene: 6. The germline V gene encodes CDR1 DFQATT and CDR2 SNEGSKA (reference sequence). The CDR3 loop is CSASPPGGTTNEKLFF. For the CDR3, the DNA is TGCAGTGCTAGCCCGCCAGGGGGCACAACTAATGAAAAACTGTTTTTT.

In the case of this clonotype: The junction shows a germline mismatch at one end, possibly a read error. The chain combines TRBV12-3 or TRBV12-4 with TRBJ2-7; 9 bases map to TRBD1. The CDR3 is made up of 14 amino acids. The CDR3 nucleotides read TGTACCAGCAGCCTCCGGGACAGGGCCGCCGAGCAGTACTTC. It specifies CTSSLRDRAAEQYF.

In its sample, this clonotype was seen many times. The chain carries TRBV7-9 and TRBJ2-4; unclear D gene. V was clipped by 2 bases and J by 0 bases, with 2 bases between them. CDR3 length: 13 residues. In germline, CDR1 is SEHNR, CDR2 FQNEAQ (reference sequence). The CDR3 spells CASSLKAKNIQYF. In DNA form, the CDR3 reads TGTGCCAGCAGCTTAAAAGCCAAAAACATTCAGTACTTC.

The chain joins TRBV19 to TRBJ2-7, with a possible D match to TRBD1 (5 bases). The CDR3 extends over 14 amino acids. V lost 2 bases to trimming and J lost 3 bases, with 11 bases between them. The germline V gene encodes CDR1 LNHDA and CDR2 SQIVND (reference sequence). The CDR3 DNA sequence: TGTGCCAGTAGTATACAGGGCCTTAACTACGAGCAGTACTTC. Its protein product is CASSIQGLNYEQYF. Combining the CDR3 with reference TRBV19 and TRBJ2-7 gives the whole variable domain DGGITQSPKYLFRKEGQNVTLSCEQNLNHDAMYWYRQDPGQGLRLIYYSQIVNDFQKGDIAEGYSVSREKKESFPLTVTSAQKNPTAFYLCASSIQGLNYEQYFGPGTRLTVT.

This clonotype came up a few times. This sequence joins TRBV20-1 and TRBJ2-5; 8 nucleotides match TRBD1. The CDR3 runs 15 residues. The V gene's germline CDR1 is DFQATT and CDR2 SNEGSKA (reference sequence). The V and J ends lost 6 bases and 2 bases, in that order; junction bases with no gene match: 11. CDR3 sequence: CSATGDRLGQETQYF. CDR3 bases: TGCAGTGCGACCGGGGACAGGCTGGGGCAAGAGACCCAGTACTTC.

This clonotype was counted a few times. The chain links TRBV20-1 to TRBJ2-1, with TRBD2 matching 7 bases. This CDR3 contains 13 residues. CDR1 and CDR2 (germline): DFQATT, SNEGSKA (reference sequence). J was trimmed by 6 bases and V by 3 bases; bases with no gene match: 5. The CDR3 coding sequence is TGCAGTGCTAGCCTAGCGGCTGGCAATGAGCAGTTCTTC. Its translation: CSASLAAGNEQFF.

This clonotype showed up many times. The genes are TRBV3-1 and TRBJ1-1; TRBD1 might be the D (5 bases). The V end was cut by 1 base, the J end by 5 bases, with 20 bases between. Germline assignment: CDR1 LGHDT and CDR2 YNNKEL (reference sequence). CDR3 length equals 17 residues. CDR3: CASSQAVAWGQGTEAFF. As DNA, the CDR3 is TGTGCCAGCAGCCAAGCTGTGGCGTGGGGCCAGGGTACTGAAGCTTTCTTT.

In this sample, this clonotype turned up a few times. J is TRBJ2-1 and V is TRBV20-1; maybe TRBD2 (6 bases). The CDR3 has 15 amino acids. Germline values: CDR1 DFQATT, CDR2 SNEGSKA (reference sequence). Trimming cost V 2 bases and J 7 bases, with 18 bases left between them. CDR3 in amino acids: CSARYTPGTGNEQFF. CDR3 in DNA: TGCAGTGCTAGATACACCCCCGGGACTGGTAATGAGCAGTTCTTC.

This clonotype was counted many times. The V gene is TRBV24-1, the J gene TRBJ1-1; no clear D. The CDR3 extends over 11 amino acids. CDR1 is KGHDR and CDR2 is SFDVKD in the germline V gene. Trimming cost V 7 bases and J 4 bases, with 6 bases left between them. The CDR3 nucleotides read TGTGCCACCAGGACGGGCACTGAAGCTTTCTTT. Protein: CATRTGTEAFF.

The rearrangement joins TRBV12-3 or TRBV12-4 to TRBJ2-1; 11 bases agree with TRBD2. V was pared by 0 bases and J by 5 bases, with 12 bases of the junction left unmatched. This CDR3 spans 19 amino acids. The CDR3 here is CASSLARVAGGLSHNEQFF. Here the CDR3 DNA reads TGTGCCAGCAGTTTAGCCCGGGTAGCGGGAGGGCTGTCCCACAATGAGCAGTTCTTC.

This chain uses TRBV4-1 with TRBJ1-4; D is perhaps TRBD1 (6 bases). This CDR3 region has 13 residues. The germline gives CDR1 MGHRA, CDR2 YSYEKL. Trimming removed 8 bases from V and 3 bases from J, with 10 bases in between. CDR3: CASARGANEKLFF. In DNA form, the CDR3 reads TGCGCCAGCGCCAGGGGAGCTAATGAAAAACTGTTTTTT.

The chain recombines TRBV7-2 with TRBJ1-1; D is possibly TRBD1 (6 bases). Trimming took 1 base from V and 9 from J, leaving 15 bases between them. The germline gives CDR1 SGHTA, CDR2 FQGNSA. This CDR3 spans 14 amino acids. CDR3 loop: CASSLGGGALQAFF. The CDR3 nucleotides are TGTGCCAGCAGCTTAGGAGGGGGGGCTTTACAAGCTTTCTTT.

This clonotype was recorded many times. V gene TRBV20-1 combines with J gene TRBJ2-4; TRBD2 might be the D (5 bases). Germline V gene lookup returns CDR1 DFQATT and CDR2 SNEGSKA (reference sequence). V was shortened by 1 base and J by 6 bases, with 10 bases between the two germline ends. CDR3 length: 13 amino acids. Here the CDR3 DNA reads TGCAGTGCTAGAGGCGGAGGTGCAAACATTCAGTACTTC. Its translation is CSARGGGANIQYF.

The chain links TRBV27 to TRBJ1-1; 8 nucleotides align to TRBD1. The CDR3 is made up of 14 amino acids. V shed 7 bases and J 5 bases; nucleotides not matched to a gene: 9. Germline loops: CDR1 MNHEY, CDR2 SMNVEV (reference sequence). CDR3 nucleotides: TGTGCCAGCAAAACGACAGGGGCATGGACTGAAGCTTTCTTT. It specifies CASKTTGAWTEAFF.

V and J are TRBV12-3 or TRBV12-4 and TRBJ2-5; tentatively, D is TRBD1 (6 bases). The V gene lost 6 bases and the J gene lost 0 bases, with 11 bases spanning the gap. The CDR3 is 14 amino acids. The CDR3 DNA is TGTGCCAGCAGCGTGGACAGCCACCAAGAGACCCAGTACTTC. Translated: CASSVDSHQETQYF.

This chain joins TRBV15 and TRBJ2-2; TRBD2 agrees at 9 bases. The CDR3 runs 19 residues. CDR1 is LNHNV, CDR2 YYDKDF, per germline (reference sequence). J gave up 1 base and V 5 bases, and 14 bases lay outside the gene matches. The CDR3 bases are TGTGCCACCAGCTCCTCTGGGGGACTAGCAGCCCTGAACACCGGGGAGCTGTTTTTT. It yields the protein CATSSSGGLAALNTGELFF.

This sequence joins TRBV12-3 or TRBV12-4 and TRBJ1-4; D might be TRBD1 (6 bases). Trimming removed 6 bases from V and 7 bases from J, with 15 bases in between. CDR3 length: 14 residues. CDR3 nucleotides: TGTGCCAGCAGACCACGGTGGGGGGCTGAAAAACTGTTTTTT. Residues: CASRPRWGAEKLFF.

This clonotype appeared many times. The CDR3 loop is CASSRTGTGFYNEQFF. The CDR3 DNA follows: TGCGCCAGCAGCCGCACCGGGACAGGGTTCTACAATGAGCAGTTCTTC. The rearrangement links TRBV5-1 to TRBJ2-1, with 9 bases identical to TRBD1. The trim removed 4 bases at V and 3 bases at J, leaving 8 bases unmatched. Germline CDR1 and CDR2: SGHRS and YFSETQ. The CDR3 has 16 amino acids.

This rearrangement joins TRBV6-6 to TRBJ2-7; 7 bases match TRBD1. The germline V gene has CDR1 MNHNY and CDR2 SVGAGI (reference sequence). V shed 6 bases and J 4 bases; nucleotides not matched to a gene: 3. This CDR3 region has 12 residues. CDR3 coding DNA: TGTGCCAGCAGCAAACAGGGGTACGAGCAGTACGTC. Its protein is CASSKQGYEQYV.

A remark on this clonotype: Sequence at one end of the junction differs from germline and may be a read error. V is TRBV5-1 and J is TRBJ2-2; TRBD1 is a possible D gene (6 bases). The germline V gene encodes CDR1 SGHRS and CDR2 YFSETQ. The CDR3 runs to 15 residues. CDR3 sequence reads: CASTINPRGTGVLFF. The DNA for the CDR3 is TGCGCCAGCACAATTAATCCCAGGGGAACCGGGGTGCTGTTTTTT.

This clonotype was counted only a few times. The genes are TRBV5-1 and TRBJ2-3; D unclear. The length of the CDR3 is 13 residues. CDR1 and CDR2 from the germline V gene are SGHRS and YFSETQ. V was clipped by 0 bases and J by 5 bases, with 7 bases between them. CDR3 sequence reads: CASSLANGDTQYF. CDR3 nucleotides: TGCGCCAGCAGCTTGGCCAATGGAGATACGCAGTATTTT.